Below are 29 T cell receptor beta chains sequenced from a single sample in a study of naive and memory T cell subsets. An equimolar mix of two oligonucleotides served as the beta constant-region primer for TRBC1 and TRBC2. Four rounds of PCR amplified the ligated cDNA using nested alpha and beta constant-region primers plus SP2. Each CDR3 protein is one row after TCRdb ran MiXCR on the UMI-ligation and nested PCR reads. The sample contains 130,000 or so distinct CDR3 sequences, 36% of which appear only once. The sample was central memory CD4+ T cells from blood. The receptors come from a human donor in good health.

This clonotype showed up just a few times. The V gene is TRBV6-4, the J gene TRBJ2-1, with 9 bases lining up with TRBD1. The trim removed 10 bases at V and 7 bases at J, leaving 11 bases unmatched. The V gene's germline CDR1 is MRHNA and CDR2 SNTAGT. The CDR3 loop spans 14 amino acids. This CDR3 is CATRTGQGYNEQFF. Written as DNA, the CDR3 is TGTGCCACTAGAACGGGACAGGGTTATAATGAGCAGTTCTTC.

This clonotype has a count of ten or more. The CDR3 protein is CASSRRLDTDTQYF. CDR3 nucleotides: TGTGCCAGCAGCCGTCGACTGGACACAGATACGCAGTATTTT. The rearrangement links TRBV7-9 to TRBJ2-3; D gene ambiguous. The germline V gene has CDR1 SEHNR and CDR2 FQNEAQ (reference sequence). Trimming shortened V by 5 bases and J by 2 bases, and 11 bases separated the two germline ends. CDR3 size: 14 residues.

This clonotype was observed a handful of times. The chain joins TRBV6-1 to TRBJ2-1; 7 bases align to TRBD2. Germline trimming cut 7 bases from V and 5 bases from J; bases unmatched to any gene: 8. Germline CDR1 MNHNS, CDR2 SASEGT. The CDR3 has 14 amino acids. This CDR3 is CASTGRSRDNEQFF. The CDR3 DNA is TGTGCCAGCACCGGGAGGAGCAGGGACAATGAGCAGTTCTTC.

The sample holds a few counts of this clonotype. V is TRBV12-3 or TRBV12-4 and J is TRBJ1-1; D is possibly TRBD1 (5 bases). Trimming removed 6 bases from V and 6 bases from J, with 14 bases in between. CDR3 size: 13 residues. CDR3 amino acids: CASRYSGAAEAFF. The CDR3 DNA reads TGTGCCAGCAGGTACTCCGGGGCTGCTGAAGCTTTCTTT.

V gene TRBV28 combines with J gene TRBJ1-5; 9 nucleotides line up with TRBD1. V gave up 5 bases and J gave up 4 bases; unmatched junction bases: 6. CDR3 length: 15 amino acids. Germline V CDR1 and CDR2: MDHEN, SYDVKM. CDR3 coding DNA: TGTGCCAGCAGTCTCACCGGGACAGGGAATCAGCCCCAGCATTTT. Translated, it gives CASSLTGTGNQPQHF.

The CDR3 nucleotides read TGTGCCACCAGCTTCCCGGGACAGCGTCCCTACAATGAGCAGTTCTTC. Translation gives CATSFPGQRPYNEQFF. The chain joins TRBV15 to TRBJ2-1, with TRBD1 identical over 7 bases. The CDR3 consists of 16 residues. The trim removed 5 bases at V and 2 bases at J, leaving 9 bases unmatched. CDR1 is LNHNV and CDR2 is YYDKDF in the germline V gene (reference sequence).

This clonotype came up many times. This chain uses TRBV6-1 with TRBJ2-7; tentatively, D is TRBD1 (6 bases). Trimming cost V 7 bases and J 1 base, with 17 bases left between them. Per the germline V gene, CDR1 is MNHNS and CDR2 is SASEGT. This CDR3 has 15 residues. The CDR3: CASTGGAGASYEQYF. The CDR3 nucleotides are TGTGCCAGCACCGGTGGGGCAGGGGCGTCCTACGAGCAGTACTTC.

In this sample, this clonotype turned up a few times. The rearrangement uses TRBV19 and TRBJ2-1; TRBD1 agrees at 10 bases. CDR1 LNHDA and CDR2 SQIVND come from the germline V gene (reference sequence). Trimming removed 5 bases from V and 0 bases from J; junction bases left unmatched: 4. This CDR3 comprises 16 residues. The CDR3 DNA is TGTGCCAGTAGTCCCGGACAGGGGGGCTCCTACAATGAGCAGTTCTTC. Amino acid sequence: CASSPGQGGSYNEQFF.

The chain is built from TRBV7-2 and TRBJ1-5, with no clear D. The V gene lost 0 bases and the J gene lost 10 bases, with 13 bases spanning the gap. The CDR3 is 14 amino acids. In germline, CDR1 is SGHTA, CDR2 FQGNSA. DNA for the CDR3: TGTGCCAGCAGCTTAGCGACCGAGAGAACACCCCAGCATTTT. It encodes CASSLATERTPQHF. Filled out from reference TRBV7-2 and TRBJ1-5, the complete variable domain reads GAGVSQSPSNKVTEKGKDVELRCDPISGHTALYWYRQSLGQGLEFLIYFQGNSAPDKSGLPSDRFSAERTGGSVSTLTIQRTQQEDSAVYLCASSLATERTPQHFGDGTRLSIL.

The chain is built from TRBV7-2 and TRBJ2-7; unclear D gene. Trimming removed 1 base at V and 3 bases at J, with 13 bases between. Germline CDR1 and CDR2: SGHTA and FQGNSA. The CDR3 covers 15 residues. CDR3 sequence reads: CASSLGANPLYEQYF. The CDR3 nucleotides are TGTGCCAGCAGCTTAGGAGCGAATCCCCTCTACGAGCAGTACTTC.

CDR3 sequence: CASSDGRNSNQPQHF. CDR3 DNA sequence: TGTGCCAGCAGCGACGGACGTAATAGCAATCAGCCCCAGCATTTT. V usage is TRBV5-5 and J usage is TRBJ1-5; D is unresolved. Germline lookup yields CDR1 SGHKS and CDR2 YYEKEE (reference sequence). This CDR3 is built from 15 residues. Trimming removed 4 bases at V and 0 bases at J, with 11 bases between.

There are a few counts of this clonotype. This chain joins TRBV24-1 and TRBJ2-3; no firm D call. The germline V gene encodes CDR1 KGHDR and CDR2 SFDVKD. The V end lost 8 bases, the J end lost 2 bases, and 13 bases lay between the germline ends. There are 14 residues in the CDR3. The CDR3 DNA reads as TGTGCCACCAATGGCGGAGCTCCCACAGATACGCAGTATTTT. This encodes CATNGGAPTDTQYF.

This chain joins TRBV5-1 and TRBJ2-7; 7 nucleotides agree with TRBD1. The CDR3 extends over 14 amino acids. With V trimmed by 3 bases and J by 2 bases, 5 bases remained unmatched. CDR1 and CDR2 from the germline V gene are SGHRS and YFSETQ. The DNA of the CDR3 is TGCGCCAGCAGCTCGGACAGGCCCCCCTACGAGCAGTACTTC. Protein sequence: CASSSDRPPYEQYF.

The CDR3 sequence is CASRLHSPLHF. The CDR3 DNA reads TGTGCCAGCAGACTTCATTCACCCCTCCACTTT. The V call is TRBV6-1, the J call TRBJ1-6; D unresolved. The CDR3 totals 11 residues. Germline V lookup: CDR1 MNHNS, CDR2 SASEGT. V dropped 6 bases and J dropped 8 bases, with 5 bases sitting between them.

The rearrangement links TRBV6-5 to TRBJ1-1; 8 bases map to TRBD1. The V segment lost 2 bases and the J segment 4 bases; nucleotides outside the gene matches: 6. This CDR3 comprises 15 residues. CDR1 and CDR2 (germline): MNHEY, SVGAGI. CDR3 nucleotides: TGTGCCAGCAGTTACAGGCAGGGGGCGGGCACTGAAGCTTTCTTT. Protein product: CASSYRQGAGTEAFF.

With respect to this clonotype: This sequence may be a read error, since a much larger clone differs from it by one base. The chain is built from TRBV3-1 and TRBJ2-3; 7 bases are a match to TRBD2. CDR3 length equals 15 residues. The germline gives CDR1 LGHDT, CDR2 YNNKEL (reference sequence). The CDR3 here is CVSSQGGLDTDTQYF. The CDR3 DNA reads as TGTGTCAGCAGCCAAGGCGGACTAGATACAGATACGCAGTATTTT.

The sample holds a few counts of this clonotype. This chain joins TRBV9 and TRBJ2-4, with D perhaps assigned TRBD1 or TRBD2 (5 bases each). The CDR3 consists of 15 residues. CDR1 SGDLS and CDR2 YYNGEE come from the germline V gene. Trimming left V 0 bases short and J 3 bases short, with 10 bases between. CDR3 loop: CASSVAGGSKNIQYF. The CDR3 DNA reads TGTGCCAGCAGCGTAGCTGGGGGTAGCAAAAACATTCAGTACTTC.

This clonotype was counted a single time. J is TRBJ2-3 and V is TRBV29-1; the match to TRBD2 covers 15 bases. Germline V gene data show CDR1 as SQVTM and CDR2 as ANQGSEA. V was clipped by 6 bases and J by 3 bases; unmatched bases: 7. This CDR3 has 16 amino acids. CDR3 in DNA: TGCAGCGTCTCCGGACTAGCGGGAGGGCGGACAGATACGCAGTATTTT. Its translation is CSVSGLAGGRTDTQYF.

The chain is built from TRBV19 and TRBJ2-5; possible D gene TRBD1, 8 bases. CDR1 LNHDA and CDR2 SQIVND come from the germline V gene (reference sequence). The CDR3 is 12 amino acids. V lost 5 bases, J lost 9 bases, and 13 bases lay in between. CDR3 residues: CASSGGGQAQYF. The CDR3 DNA reads TGTGCCAGTAGTGGCGGGGGACAGGCCCAGTACTTC. The whole variable domain, filled in from reference TRBV19 and TRBJ2-5, reads DGGITQSPKYLFRKEGQNVTLSCEQNLNHDAMYWYRQDPGQGLRLIYYSQIVNDFQKGDIAEGYSVSREKKESFPLTVTSAQKNPTAFYLCASSGGGQAQYFGPGTRLLVL.

The V and J genes are TRBV7-8 and TRBJ1-6, with 7 bases identical to TRBD1. This CDR3 spans 15 amino acids. CDR1 and CDR2 (germline): SGHVS, FQNEAQ. V gave up 10 bases and J gave up 6 bases; unmatched junction bases: 12. The CDR3 region has the DNA TGTGCCACCCGAAGCGACAGGGCCGGTAATTCACCCCTCCACTTT. This encodes CATRSDRAGNSPLHF.

This clonotype was detected many times. The rearrangement uses TRBV28 and TRBJ2-7; a weak D match, TRBD1 (5 bases). CDR1 and CDR2 (germline): MDHEN, SYDVKM. The V end was cut by 6 bases, the J end by 3 bases, with 9 bases between. The CDR3 sequence is 12 residues long. Here the CDR3 DNA reads TGTGCCAGCAGGTCCAGGGTCTACGAGCAGTACTTC. It translates to CASRSRVYEQYF.

This clonotype was detected only once. This chain links TRBV7-2 with TRBJ2-1; the match to TRBD2 covers 15 bases. V shed 4 bases and J 0 bases; nucleotides not matched to a gene: 13. The CDR3 is 21 residues long. Germline lookup yields CDR1 SGHTA and CDR2 FQGNSA. CDR3 residues: CASSSPGLAGGPKSSYNEQFF. The CDR3 nucleotides are TGTGCCAGCAGCTCACCGGGACTAGCGGGAGGCCCCAAGAGCTCCTACAATGAGCAGTTCTTC.

This clonotype was counted a few times. The chain recombines TRBV12-5 with TRBJ2-4; tentative D call: TRBD2 (5 bases). CDR1 and CDR2 (germline): LGHNT, FRNRAP. CDR3 length equals 13 residues. V gave up 3 bases and J gave up 12 bases, with 15 bases separating them. The CDR3 nucleotides are TGTGCTAGTGGTTTTGAGCAGCGGTTCGGTCAGTACTTC. This gives the protein CASGFEQRFGQYF.

This sequence joins TRBV7-8 and TRBJ1-4; D is unclear. This CDR3 spans 14 amino acids. V lost 4 bases and J lost 4, with 10 bases in between. The V gene's germline CDR1 is SGHVS and CDR2 FQNEAQ. For the CDR3, the DNA is TGTGCCAGCAGCTCAGACGGGTTTAATGAAAAACTGTTTTTT. Protein product: CASSSDGFNEKLFF.

J is TRBJ2-3 and V is TRBV20-1, with 13 nucleotides matching TRBD2. Germline V gene data show CDR1 as DFQATT and CDR2 as SNEGSKA (reference sequence). V gave up 6 bases and J gave up 2 bases; unmatched junction bases: 5. The CDR3 covers 15 residues. CDR3 amino acids: CSAAGLAGLTDTQYF. The CDR3 DNA is TGCAGTGCCGCGGGACTAGCGGGACTCACAGATACGCAGTATTTT.

The gene calls are TRBV30 and TRBJ2-7, with D possibly TRBD2 on 5 matching bases. The CDR3 runs 13 residues. Trimming shortened V by 4 bases and J by 6 bases, and 16 bases separated the two germline ends. Per the germline V gene, CDR1 is GTSNPN and CDR2 is SVGIG (reference sequence). The CDR3 sequence is CAWNNVVGAEQYF. CDR3 DNA: TGTGCCTGGAATAACGTGGTGGGAGCCGAGCAGTACTTC.

The rearrangement links TRBV20-1 to TRBJ2-4, with 8 bases fitting TRBD2. CDR1 is DFQATT, CDR2 SNEGSKA, per germline (reference sequence). The ends lost 8 bases at V and 0 bases at J; junction bases unmatched: 6. The CDR3 consists of 14 residues. The CDR3 is CSTGRDVAKNIQYF. CDR3 in DNA: TGCAGTACCGGGAGGGACGTAGCCAAAAACATTCAGTACTTC.

The V call is TRBV14, the J call TRBJ2-7, with TRBD1 identical over 7 bases. V was pared by 8 bases and J by 2 bases, with 0 bases of the junction left unmatched. Germline CDR1 reads SGHDN; CDR2 reads FVKESK. The CDR3 totals 11 residues. CDR3 bases: TGTGCCAGCGGGACAGCCTACGAGCAGTACTTC. Residues: CASGTAYEQYF.

This clonotype was detected only a few times. The CDR3 region has the DNA TGTGCCAGCAGTTCGTCTTACAGCTCCTACAATGAGCAGTTCTTC. As protein: CASSSSYSSYNEQFF. The genes are TRBV27 and TRBJ2-1; no clear D gene. This CDR3 is 15 amino acids long. Trimming removed 4 bases from V and 0 bases from J, with 10 bases in between. Looked up from germline, CDR1 is MNHEY and CDR2 is SMNVEV (reference sequence).